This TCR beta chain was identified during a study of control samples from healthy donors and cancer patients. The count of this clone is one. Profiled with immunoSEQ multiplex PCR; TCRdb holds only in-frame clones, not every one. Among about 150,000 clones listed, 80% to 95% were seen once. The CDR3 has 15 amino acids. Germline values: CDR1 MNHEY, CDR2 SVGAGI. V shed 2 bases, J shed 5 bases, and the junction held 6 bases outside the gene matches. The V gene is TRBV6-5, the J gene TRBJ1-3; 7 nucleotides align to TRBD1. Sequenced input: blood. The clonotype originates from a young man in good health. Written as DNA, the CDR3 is TGTGCCAGCAGTTACAGACAGGGCTTGAGAAACACCATATATTTT. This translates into CASSYRQGLRNTIYF.